This TCR beta chain derives from a study of metastatic and nonmetastatic thyroid tumors. Study context: Repertoires from malignant and benign thyroid patients were compared across blood and tumor or nodule tissue.

Study processing details: A papillary thyroid cancer distant-metastasis classifier was built from CDR3 differences across clinicopathological groups. TCRdb reprocessed the PCR reads via MiXCR. The V and J calls and clone size are TCRdb's, not the authors'. The data show tens of thousands of clones, with around a sixth seen just once and roughly 9.6% held by the top ten. No patient had received any treatment before thyroid surgery. The CDR3 is 14 residues long. Looked up from germline, CDR1 is SGHRS and CDR2 is YFSETQ. V gave up 4 bases and J gave up 10 bases, with 15 bases separating them. This clone was found many times.

This clonotype originated in a female donor with papillary thyroid cancer or a benign thyroid nodule (not recorded which). Some clones in this sample may be carry-over from other donors' samples. The sequenced sample consisted of tumor tissue. J is TRBJ1-6 and V is TRBV5-1; perhaps TRBD1 as D (5 bases). CDR3 coding DNA: TGCGCCAGCAGCCCCGGGGAGGCAGGGTCACCCCTCCACTTT. Its protein product is CASSPGEAGSPLHF.